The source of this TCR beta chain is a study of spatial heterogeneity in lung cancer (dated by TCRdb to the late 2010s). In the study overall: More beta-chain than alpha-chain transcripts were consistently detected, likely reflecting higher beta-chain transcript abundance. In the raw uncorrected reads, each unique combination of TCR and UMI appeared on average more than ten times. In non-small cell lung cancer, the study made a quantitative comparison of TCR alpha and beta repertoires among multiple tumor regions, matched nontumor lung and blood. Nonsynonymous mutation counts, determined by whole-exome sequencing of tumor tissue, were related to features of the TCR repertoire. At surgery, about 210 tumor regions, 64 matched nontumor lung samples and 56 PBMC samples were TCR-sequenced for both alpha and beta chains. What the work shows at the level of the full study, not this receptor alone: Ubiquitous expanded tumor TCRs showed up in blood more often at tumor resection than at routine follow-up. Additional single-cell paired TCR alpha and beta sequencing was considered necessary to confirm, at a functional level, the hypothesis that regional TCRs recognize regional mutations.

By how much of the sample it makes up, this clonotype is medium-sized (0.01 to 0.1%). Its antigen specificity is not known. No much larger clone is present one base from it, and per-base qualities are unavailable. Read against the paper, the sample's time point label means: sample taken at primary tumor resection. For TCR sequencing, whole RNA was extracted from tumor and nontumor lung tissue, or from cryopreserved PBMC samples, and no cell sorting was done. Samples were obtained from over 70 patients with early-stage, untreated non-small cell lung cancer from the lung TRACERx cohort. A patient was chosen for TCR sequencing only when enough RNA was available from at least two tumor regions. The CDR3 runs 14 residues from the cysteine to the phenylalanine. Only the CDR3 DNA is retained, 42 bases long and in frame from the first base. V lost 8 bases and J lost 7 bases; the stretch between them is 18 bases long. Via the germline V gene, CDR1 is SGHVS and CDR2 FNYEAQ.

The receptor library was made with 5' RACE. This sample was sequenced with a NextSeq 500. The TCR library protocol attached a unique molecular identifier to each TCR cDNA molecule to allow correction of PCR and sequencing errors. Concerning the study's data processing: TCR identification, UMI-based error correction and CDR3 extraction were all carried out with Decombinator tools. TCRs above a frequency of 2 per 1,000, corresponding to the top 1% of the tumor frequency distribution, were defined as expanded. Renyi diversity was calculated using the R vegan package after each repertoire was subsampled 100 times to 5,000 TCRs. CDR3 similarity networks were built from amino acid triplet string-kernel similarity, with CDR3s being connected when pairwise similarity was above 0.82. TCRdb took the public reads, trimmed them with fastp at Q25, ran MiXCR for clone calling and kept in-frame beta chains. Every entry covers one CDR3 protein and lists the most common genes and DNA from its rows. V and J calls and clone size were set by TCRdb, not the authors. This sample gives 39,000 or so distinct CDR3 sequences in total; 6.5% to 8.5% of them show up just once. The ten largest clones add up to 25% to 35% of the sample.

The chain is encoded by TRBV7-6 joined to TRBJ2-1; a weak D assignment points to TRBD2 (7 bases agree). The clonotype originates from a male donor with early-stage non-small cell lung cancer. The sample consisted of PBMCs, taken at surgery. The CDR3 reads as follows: CASLPEGGRNEQFF. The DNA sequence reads TGTGCCAGCCTCCCTGAGGGGGGGCGGAATGAGCAGTTCTTC.